This TCR beta chain emerged from a study of tumor-infiltrating lymphocytes in localized non-small cell lung cancer. General study results and limits: TCRbeta sequencing showed higher T cell infiltration in tumors than uninvolved lung.

Germline CDR1 reads SGHDT; CDR2 reads YYEEEE. The V end lost 0 bases, the J end lost 8 bases, and 11 bases lay between the germline ends. The CDR3 loop spans 14 amino acids. For this clone: Its antigen is unknown.

This table comes from immunoSEQ multiplex PCR, and its TCRdb copy is limited to in-frame clones, with some not included. The sample records 11,000 to 15,000 clones, roughly 82% being singletons. This chain uses TRBV5-6 with TRBJ1-4; D possibly corresponds to TRBD1 (6 bases). The material sequenced was lung tumor tissue. The receptor comes from a human donor with non-small cell lung cancer. The CDR3 sequence is CASSLVSQGEKLFF. The CDR3 nucleotides are TGTGCCAGCAGCTTGGTATCGCAGGGGGAAAAACTGTTTTTT. Full variable domain (remainder filled in from reference TRBV5-6 and TRBJ1-4): DAGVTQSPTHLIKTRGQQVTLRCSPKSGHDTVSWYQQALGQGPQFIFQYYEEEERQRGNFPDRFSGHQFPNYSSELNVNALLLGDSALYLCASSLVSQGEKLFFGSGTQLSVL.